Included here is one T cell receptor beta chain sequence, with context. What it binds is not known. The data derive from a study of cytomegalovirus exposure and HLA in healthy donors. It was with 60 Vbeta and 13 Jbeta primers that the PCR ran. Repertoires were generated with immunoSEQ multiplex PCR, while TCRdb's copy carries only in-frame clones and drops some. The sample comprises under 150,000 clones, roughly four fifths of which are singletons, and about 2.7% rests with the top ten. Study-wide points: The listing of 150 or so TCR beta chains classed them as cytomegalovirus-associated.

V was clipped by 2 bases and J by 3 bases; unmatched bases: 2. The CDR3 is 13 residues long. Germline V gene lookup returns CDR1 SGHNT and CDR2 YYREEE (reference sequence). Healthy donors of bone marrow made up the group. The sequence was collected from a young woman in good health and CMV-seronegative. The sequenced material came from PBMCs. The V call is TRBV5-4, the J call TRBJ2-7; TRBD2 matches at 7 bases. The CDR3 loop reads CASSFGLDYEQYV. The CDR3 DNA is TGTGCCAGCAGCTTCGGACTAGACTACGAGCAGTACGTC.